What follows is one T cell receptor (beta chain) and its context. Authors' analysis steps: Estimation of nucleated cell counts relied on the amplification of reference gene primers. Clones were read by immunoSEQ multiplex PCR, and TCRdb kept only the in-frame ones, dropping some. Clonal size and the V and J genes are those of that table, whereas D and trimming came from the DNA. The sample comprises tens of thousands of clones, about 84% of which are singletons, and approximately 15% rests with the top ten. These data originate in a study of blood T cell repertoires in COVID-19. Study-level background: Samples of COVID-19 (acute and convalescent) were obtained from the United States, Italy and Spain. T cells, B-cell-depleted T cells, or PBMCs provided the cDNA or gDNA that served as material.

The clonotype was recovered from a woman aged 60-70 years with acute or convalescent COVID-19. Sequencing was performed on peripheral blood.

The CDR3 reads CSVLGQGNEQFF. In DNA, the CDR3 is TGCAGCGTTTTGGGACAGGGGAATGAGCAGTTCTTC. V gene TRBV29-1 combines with J gene TRBJ2-1; 10 nucleotides agree with TRBD1. From germline, CDR1 is SQVTM and CDR2 ANQGSEA. V lost 5 bases to trimming and J lost 7 bases; unmatched junction nucleotides: 2. This CDR3 is 12 amino acids long.